This T cell receptor (beta chain) comes out of a study of blood T cell repertoires in COVID-19. This table comes from immunoSEQ multiplex PCR, and its TCRdb copy is limited to in-frame clones, with some not included. The top ten hold 8.5% to 12% of the sample, which has some 120,000 clones, 81% seen once. The sequence derives from a human donor in a cohort sampled during active COVID-19. The sample was peripheral blood.

CDR3 DNA: TGTGCCAGCAGCTCCCAGAATTACGAGCAGTACTTC. Amino acid sequence: CASSSQNYEQYF. The V gene is TRBV7-6, the J gene TRBJ2-7; D is undetermined. Trimming left V 4 bases short and J 4 bases short, with 8 bases between. The CDR3 runs 12 residues. Per germline, CDR1 SGHVS and CDR2 FNYEAQ.